This TCR beta chain emerged from a study of molecular identifiers for immune sequencing clone quantification. Study overall: For replicates, RNA isolated from approximately 20,000 or 98,000 naive CD8 cells was divided into five portions, of which four were sequenced. Overall study findings and caveats: Detecting spiked Jurkat TCR RNA from one cell among one million naive cells was reportedly possible.

In preparing bulk TCR libraries, previously described methods and listed TCR primers were used. TCRdb processed the PCR reads anew with MiXCR; each CDR3 protein has one entry. The sample holds approximately 680,000 distinct CDR3 sequences, 25% seen once. Germline CDR1 reads ENHRY; CDR2 reads SYGVKD. The CDR3 extends over 14 amino acids. The V end lost 8 bases, the J end lost 0 bases, and 11 bases lay between the germline ends. On this clonotype: Its cognate antigen is unknown.

The specimen sequenced was naive CD8+ T cells from blood, with Jurkat cell RNA spiked in. As to subset: FACS-sorted CD8+CD4-CCR7+CD45RA+ naive T cells. The chain links TRBV10-3 to TRBJ1-3; no clear D gene. The TCR was taken from a human donor in good health. Some libraries in this study had Jurkat cell RNA spiked in. CDR3 loop: CAIPDCDSGNTIYF. The CDR3, as DNA: TGTGCCATCCCGGACTGCGACTCTGGAAACACCATATATTTT.